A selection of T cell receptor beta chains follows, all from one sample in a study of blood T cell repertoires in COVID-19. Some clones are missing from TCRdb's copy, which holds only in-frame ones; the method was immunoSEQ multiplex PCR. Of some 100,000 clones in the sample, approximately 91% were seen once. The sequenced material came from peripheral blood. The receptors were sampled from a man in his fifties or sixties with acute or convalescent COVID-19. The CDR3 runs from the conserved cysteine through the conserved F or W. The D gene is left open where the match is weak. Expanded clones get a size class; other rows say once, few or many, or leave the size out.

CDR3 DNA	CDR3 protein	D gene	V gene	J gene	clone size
TGTGCCAGCTCACGAAAGACAGGGTCTAGCACAGATACGCAGTATTTT	CASSRKTGSSTDTQYF	TRBD1	TRBV18	TRBJ2-3	.
TGTGCCAGCAGTTCCTTGGCGGGAGCGTCCTACGAGCAGTACTTC	CASSSLAGASYEQYF	TRBD2	TRBV27	TRBJ2-7	.
TGTGCCAGCAGCCAGGGGGGGAACACCGGGGAGCTGTTTTTT	CASSQGGNTGELFF	.	TRBV3-1/TRBV3-2	TRBJ2-2	few
TGTGCCAGCCATGGACAGTCTGAGGAAAAACTGTTTTTT	CASHGQSEEKLFF	.	TRBV2	TRBJ1-4	.
TGCGCCAGCAGCCCAAGACAGGGGGCGAACACCGGGGAGCTGTTTTTT	CASSPRQGANTGELFF	TRBD1	TRBV5-1	TRBJ2-2	.
TGTGCCAGCAGTTCCGTTCCTATCAATCAGCCCCAGCATTTT	CASSSVPINQPQHF	.	TRBV6-6	TRBJ1-5	once
TGTGCTAGTGGTTTGAGACAGGGGAACACCGGGGAGCTGTTTTTT	CASGLRQGNTGELFF	TRBD1	TRBV12-5	TRBJ2-2	.
TGTGCCAGCAGGACTAGCGGGAGGTCGGATGAGCAGTTCTTC	CASRTSGRSDEQFF	TRBD2	TRBV6-5	TRBJ2-1	.
TGTGCCAGCAGTCGAGTGGTAAATCAGCCCCAGCATTTT	CASSRVVNQPQHF	.	TRBV12-3/TRBV12-4	TRBJ1-5	once
TGTGCCAGCAGCCAAGATAGAGAAGCCTACAATGAGCAGTTCTTC	CASSQDREAYNEQFF	.	TRBV4-2	TRBJ2-1	.
TGTGCCAGCACCGTGGCAGGACTAAACTATGGCTACACCTTC	CASTVAGLNYGYTF	.	TRBV9	TRBJ1-2	.
TGTGCCAGCGTAGCTGGAGGGGTGAACTATGGCTACACCTTC	CASVAGGVNYGYTF	.	TRBV28	TRBJ1-2	.
TGTGCCAGCACCAGGGCAGGGGGCGGTGAAAAACTGTTTTTT	CASTRAGGGEKLFF	TRBD1	TRBV28	TRBJ1-4	.
TGTGCCAGCAGCTCTCAGCGGGGAGTGTTTCCAGATACGCAGTATTTT	CASSSQRGVFPDTQYF	TRBD2	TRBV5-4	TRBJ2-3	.
TGTGCCAGCAGGCACCTAAGTTCCCGGAACACTGAAGCTTTCTTT	CASRHLSSRNTEAFF	.	TRBV27	TRBJ1-1	few
TGCAGCGCCGTGGACAGGGCCGACTATGGCTACACCTTC	CSAVDRADYGYTF	TRBD1	TRBV29-1	TRBJ1-2	.
TGTGCCAGCAGTTTAGCGGGAGGAGAGACCCAGTACTTC	CASSLAGGETQYF	TRBD2	TRBV27	TRBJ2-5	.
TGTGCCAGCAGCGTAGGTCTAGTTGGGCGGGTACTTATCAATGAGCAGTTCTTC	CASSVGLVGRVLINEQFF	.	TRBV9	TRBJ2-1	.
TGTGCCAGCAGTTCAGCGGGAGCCTACAATGAGCAGTTCTTC	CASSSAGAYNEQFF	TRBD2	TRBV28	TRBJ2-1	.
TGTGCTAGTGGTTTGGTGCAGGGGGCGGTGAGCAATCAGCCCCAGCATTTT	CASGLVQGAVSNQPQHF	TRBD1	TRBV12-5	TRBJ1-5	.
TGTGCCAGCAGTTACACGGACGGGGGAGATTCACCCCTCCACTTT	CASSYTDGGDSPLHF	.	TRBV6-6	TRBJ1-6	.
TGTGCCAGCAGTTTAGGGGGGGAAGGGATGGAGCCCCAGCATTTT	CASSLGGEGMEPQHF	.	TRBV28	TRBJ1-5	.
TGCGCCAGCAGCCTCTCGACAGGGGATGGGGCCAACGTCCTGACTTTC	CASSLSTGDGANVLTF	TRBD1	TRBV5-1	TRBJ2-6	.
TGTGCCTGGGCGGGGGTGAACACCGGGGAGCTGTTTTTT	CAWAGVNTGELFF	TRBD2	TRBV30	TRBJ2-2	.
TGTGCCAGCAGTGAAGCGCCTGGGAGAACAACTAATGAAAAACTGTTTTTT	CASSEAPGRTTNEKLFF	.	TRBV6-1	TRBJ1-4	.
TGTGCCACCAGCTCGGGGGGCACGATGAATCAGCCCCAGCATTTT	CATSSGGTMNQPQHF	.	TRBV24-1	TRBJ1-5	.
TGTGCCAGCTCACGCCGACTAGCGGGATCTAACAATGAGCAGTTCTTC	CASSRRLAGSNNEQFF	TRBD2	TRBV18	TRBJ2-1	.
TGTGCCAGCTCACGAACGACAGGGCAGACCGGGGAGCTGTTTTTT	CASSRTTGQTGELFF	TRBD1	TRBV18	TRBJ2-2	.
TGCGCCAGCAGCCAAGAAGACAGAAAAAACTATGGCTACACCTTC	CASSQEDRKNYGYTF	.	TRBV4-1	TRBJ1-2	few
TGTGCCAGTAGCCCTAAATCTGGAAACACCATATATTTT	CASSPKSGNTIYF	.	TRBV19	TRBJ1-3	.
TGTGCCAGCAGTTCACGAGACAGGGGGGAACTGTTTTTT	CASSSRDRGELFF	TRBD1	TRBV12-3/TRBV12-4	TRBJ1-4	.
TGTGCCAGTAGCGCCATCCTGACAGGGTTGAACTATGGCTACACCTTC	CASSAILTGLNYGYTF	TRBD1	TRBV19	TRBJ1-2	.
TGTGCCAGCAGCCTCAGAGGCGCTAATGAAAAACTGTTTTTT	CASSLRGANEKLFF	.	TRBV3-1/TRBV3-2	TRBJ1-4	.
TGTGCCAGCAGAGAAATTAAGACAGGGGGTGGAAACACCATATATTTT	CASREIKTGGGNTIYF	TRBD1	TRBV2	TRBJ1-3	.
TGTGCCAGCAGGACAGGGGTAAATCAGCCCCAGCATTTT	CASRTGVNQPQHF	TRBD1	TRBV2	TRBJ1-5	.
TGCGCCAGCAGCTTGCCCAGACAGGGTAAGCAGTACTTC	CASSLPRQGKQYF	TRBD1	TRBV5-1	TRBJ2-7	.
TGTGCCTCGCGGGGTGGAGCCACCCGCGAGCAGTACTTC	CASRGGATREQYF	.	TRBV19	TRBJ2-7	.
TGTGCCAGCAGTGACCACCAGGGGACAGGGATGCCCGGGGAGCTGTTTTTT	CASSDHQGTGMPGELFF	TRBD1	TRBV25-1	TRBJ2-2	.
TGTGCCAGCAGCTTGAGGCAGGTTAATGAAAAACTGTTTTTT	CASSLRQVNEKLFF	.	TRBV5-8	TRBJ1-4	.
TGCGCCAGCGCGCTAGCGGGCACCTACAATGAGCAGTTCTTC	CASALAGTYNEQFF	TRBD2	TRBV5-1	TRBJ2-1	.
TGTGCCAGCAGTTACCCTCAGGGACTGGCTGAAGCTTTCTTT	CASSYPQGLAEAFF	.	TRBV6-6	TRBJ1-1	.
TGTGCCTGGAGTGCGGGGGGAGGTCAGCCCCAGCATTTT	CAWSAGGGQPQHF	.	TRBV30	TRBJ1-5	.
TGTGCCAGCAGCTTAGTACAGGGCCCGGAGACCCAGTACTTC	CASSLVQGPETQYF	.	TRBV11-2	TRBJ2-5	.
TGTGCCAGCAGCTACCCCGCGGTTTCCGACACCGGGGAGCTGTTTTTT	CASSYPAVSDTGELFF	.	TRBV11-2	TRBJ2-2	.
TGTGCCTGGAGTGTAGTAGGCCAACCTATTAGGGGGCAGTTCTTC	CAWSVVGQPIRGQFF	.	TRBV30	TRBJ2-1	.
TGTGCCAGCAATCCCAGAAAGAACACTGAAGCTTTCTTT	CASNPRKNTEAFF	.	TRBV12-3/TRBV12-4	TRBJ1-1	.
TGTGCCTGTTCGACAGGATCTGGCACAGATACGCAGTATTTT	CACSTGSGTDTQYF	.	TRBV30	TRBJ2-3	.
TGTGCCAGCAGGGCAGGGGGCGTAGCTTTCTTT	CASRAGGVAFF	TRBD1	TRBV25-1	TRBJ1-1	.
TGTGCCAGCAGTTACTCCAGGGTCAAGTACAAAAACATTCAGTACTTC	CASSYSRVKYKNIQYF	.	TRBV6-2/TRBV6-3	TRBJ2-4	.
TGTGCCAGCAGCTATCGACAGAGCTCCTACAATGAGCAGTTCTTC	CASSYRQSSYNEQFF	.	TRBV7-8	TRBJ2-1	.
TGTGCCAGCTCGTTCTCGGGGACTAGCGGGAGCCAGCAGTTCTTC	CASSFSGTSGSQQFF	TRBD2	TRBV18	TRBJ2-1	.
TGTGCCACCAGTGATTCGGGACTCCGGGAGCAGTACTTC	CATSDSGLREQYF	.	TRBV24-1	TRBJ2-7	.
TGTGCCAGCAGCCCAAACCCCCGGACAGGAGGGTATGGCTACACCTTC	CASSPNPRTGGYGYTF	TRBD1	TRBV7-9	TRBJ1-2	.
TGCGCCAGCAGTGAGGACAGGACAGGGAACCCACGCGGGGAGCTGTTTTTT	CASSEDRTGNPRGELFF	TRBD1	TRBV10-1	TRBJ2-2	.
TGTGCCAGCACCTTCGTCAGGGGGAACACTGAAGCTTTCTTT	CASTFVRGNTEAFF	.	TRBV11-3	TRBJ1-1	.